Here is one T cell receptor beta chain with its context. A heparinised blood draw that averaged around 0.12 L was obtained once from each donor. CD45RO/CCR7/CD25/CD127/CD95/CD27 separated CD4+ naive, central memory, regulatory and stem cell-like memory cells by sorting. The CDR3 runs to 16 residues. Per the germline V gene, CDR1 is MGHDK and CDR2 is SYGVNS. Trimming stripped 1 base from V and 2 bases from J, with 13 bases between. The data derive from a study of beta chain features in type 1 diabetes. Study-wide background: There was similarity between patients and healthy donors in age, gender and cell yields. There were some 98 million sorted cells examined across all samples.

Isolated RNA was reverse transcribed in full, so expressed TCRB transcripts were sequenced. Sequencing was performed with immunoSEQ multiplex PCR; in TCRdb, only in-frame clones are kept and a portion is missing. The sample includes some 150,000 clones, about 44% of them seen just once. The rearrangement uses TRBV25-1 and TRBJ2-3; D is unresolved. The source material was Tregs from blood. The sequence came from a man younger than 35 in good health. The CDR3 protein is CASSEWANGPTDTQYF. CDR3 in DNA: TGTGCCAGCAGTGAATGGGCGAACGGCCCCACAGATACGCAGTATTTT.